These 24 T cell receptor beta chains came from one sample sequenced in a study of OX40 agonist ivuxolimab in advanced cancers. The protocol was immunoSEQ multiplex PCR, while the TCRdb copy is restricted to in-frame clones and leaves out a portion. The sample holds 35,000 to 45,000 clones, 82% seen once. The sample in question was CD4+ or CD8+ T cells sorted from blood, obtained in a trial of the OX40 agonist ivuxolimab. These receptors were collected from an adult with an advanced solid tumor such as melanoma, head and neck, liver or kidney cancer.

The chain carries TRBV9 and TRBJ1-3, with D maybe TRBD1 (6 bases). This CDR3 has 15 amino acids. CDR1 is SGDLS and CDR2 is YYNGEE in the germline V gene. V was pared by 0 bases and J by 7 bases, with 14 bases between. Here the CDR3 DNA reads TGTGCCAGCAGCGTAGATGGCCAGGGGTGGAACACCATATATTTT. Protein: CASSVDGQGWNTIYF.

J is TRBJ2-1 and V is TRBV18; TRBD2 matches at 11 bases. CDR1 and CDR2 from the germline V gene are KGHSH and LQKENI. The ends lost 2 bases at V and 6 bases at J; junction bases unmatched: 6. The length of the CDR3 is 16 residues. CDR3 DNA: TGTGCCAGCTCACCATTAACGACTAGCGGGGCCAATGAGCAGTTCTTC. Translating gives CASSPLTTSGANEQFF.

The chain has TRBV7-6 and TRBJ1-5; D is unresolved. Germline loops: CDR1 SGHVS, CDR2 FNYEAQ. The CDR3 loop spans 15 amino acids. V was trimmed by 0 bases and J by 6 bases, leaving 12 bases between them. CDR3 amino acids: CASSLAEGYGQPQHF. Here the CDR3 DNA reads TGTGCCAGCAGCTTAGCGGAGGGTTACGGTCAGCCCCAGCATTTT.

Here the CDR3 reads CASSPTVWTVYEQYF. Written as DNA, the CDR3 is TGCGCCAGCAGCCCGACAGTCTGGACAGTCTACGAGCAGTACTTC. V gene TRBV4-3 combines with J gene TRBJ2-7; a possible D gene is TRBD1 (6 bases). CDR1 LGHNA and CDR2 YSLEER come from the germline V gene. The CDR3 covers 15 residues. V shed 4 bases and J shed 3 bases, with 16 bases lying between them.

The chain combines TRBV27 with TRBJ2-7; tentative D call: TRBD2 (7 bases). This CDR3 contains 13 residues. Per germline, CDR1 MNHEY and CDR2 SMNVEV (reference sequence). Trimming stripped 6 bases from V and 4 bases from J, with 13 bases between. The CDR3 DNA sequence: TGTGCCAGCAGCTGGGGGAGGGGGTACGAGCAGTACTTC. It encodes CASSWGRGYEQYF.

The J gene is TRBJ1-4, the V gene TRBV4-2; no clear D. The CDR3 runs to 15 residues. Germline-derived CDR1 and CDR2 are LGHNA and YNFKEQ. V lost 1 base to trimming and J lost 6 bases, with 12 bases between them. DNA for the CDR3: TGTGCCAGCAGCCAAGGGGCCCCGGAGGATGAAAAACTGTTTTTT. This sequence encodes CASSQGAPEDEKLFF.

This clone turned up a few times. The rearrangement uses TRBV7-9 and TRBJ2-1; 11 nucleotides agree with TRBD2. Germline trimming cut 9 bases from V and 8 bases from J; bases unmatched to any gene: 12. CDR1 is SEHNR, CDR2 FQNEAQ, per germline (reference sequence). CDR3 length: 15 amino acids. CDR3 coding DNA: TGTGCCAGGGGGGTAACTAGCGGGAGTATGGATGAGCAGTTCTTC. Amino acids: CARGVTSGSMDEQFF.

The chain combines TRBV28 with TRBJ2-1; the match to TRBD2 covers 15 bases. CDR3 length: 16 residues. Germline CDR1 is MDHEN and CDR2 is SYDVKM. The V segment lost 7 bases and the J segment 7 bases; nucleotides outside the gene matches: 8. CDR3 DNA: TGTGCCAGCACCCGGCTCGGGACTAGCGGGAGGAATGAGCAGTTCTTC. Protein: CASTRLGTSGRNEQFF.

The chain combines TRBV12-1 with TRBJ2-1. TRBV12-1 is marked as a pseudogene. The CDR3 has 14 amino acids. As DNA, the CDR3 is TGTGCCAGCAGCCACAATGAGTGCGACAATGAGCAGTTCTTC. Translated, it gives CASSHNECDNEQFF.

The CDR3 DNA sequence: TGTGCCAGCAGCGCCTTTCTGGGGGACAGAACGAGAGAGACCCAGTACTTC. It specifies CASSAFLGDRTRETQYF. The chain recombines TRBV7-3 with TRBJ2-5, with 7 bases matching TRBD1. In germline, CDR1 is SGHTA, CDR2 FQGTGA. Trimming took 5 bases from V and 4 from J; bases not matched to a gene: 16. This CDR3 contains 17 residues.

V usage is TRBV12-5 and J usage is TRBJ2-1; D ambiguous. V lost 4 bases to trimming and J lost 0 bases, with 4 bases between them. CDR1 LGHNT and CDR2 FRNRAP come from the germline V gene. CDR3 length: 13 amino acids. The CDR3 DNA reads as TGTGCTAGTGGTTCCAGCTCCTACAATGAGCAGTTCTTC. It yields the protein CASGSSSYNEQFF.

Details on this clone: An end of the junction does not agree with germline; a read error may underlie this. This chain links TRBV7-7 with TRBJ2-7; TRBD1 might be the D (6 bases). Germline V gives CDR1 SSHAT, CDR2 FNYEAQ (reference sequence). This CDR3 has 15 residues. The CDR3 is CASSSTGLSTYEQYF. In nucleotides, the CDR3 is TGTGCTAGCAGCTCAACAGGGCTTTCCACCTACGAGCAGTACTTC.

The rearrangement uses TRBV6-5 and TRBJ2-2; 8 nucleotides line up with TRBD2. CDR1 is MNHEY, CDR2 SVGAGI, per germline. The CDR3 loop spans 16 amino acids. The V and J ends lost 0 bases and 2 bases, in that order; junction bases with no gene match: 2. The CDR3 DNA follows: TGTGCCAGCAGTTACTCCAGGACTAGCAACACCGGGGAGCTGTTTTTT. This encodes CASSYSRTSNTGELFF.

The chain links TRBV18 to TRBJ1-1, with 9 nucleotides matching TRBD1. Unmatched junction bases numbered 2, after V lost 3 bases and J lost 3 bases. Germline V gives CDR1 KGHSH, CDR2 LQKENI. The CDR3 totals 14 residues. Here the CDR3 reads CASSPTGGYTEAFF. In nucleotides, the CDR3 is TGTGCCAGCTCACCGACAGGGGGATACACTGAAGCTTTCTTT.

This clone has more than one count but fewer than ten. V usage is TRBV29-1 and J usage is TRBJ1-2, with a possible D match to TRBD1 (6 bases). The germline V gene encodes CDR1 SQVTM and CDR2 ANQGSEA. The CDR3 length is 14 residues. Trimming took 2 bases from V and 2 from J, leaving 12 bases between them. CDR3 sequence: CSVENQGKNYGYTF. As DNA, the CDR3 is TGCAGCGTTGAAAACCAGGGGAAGAACTATGGCTACACCTTC.

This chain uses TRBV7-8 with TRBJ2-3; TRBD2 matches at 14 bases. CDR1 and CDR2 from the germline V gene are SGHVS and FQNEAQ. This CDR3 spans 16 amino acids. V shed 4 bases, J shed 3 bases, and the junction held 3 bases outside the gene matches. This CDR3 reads CASSSRTSGGTDTQYF. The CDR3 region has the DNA TGTGCCAGCAGCTCCCGGACTAGCGGGGGGACAGATACGCAGTATTTT.

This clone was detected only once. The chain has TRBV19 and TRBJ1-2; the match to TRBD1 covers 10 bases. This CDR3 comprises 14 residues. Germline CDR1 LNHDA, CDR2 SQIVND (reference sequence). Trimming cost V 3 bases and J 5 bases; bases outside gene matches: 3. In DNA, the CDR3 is TGTGCCAGTAGTATGGACAGGGGGAGATATGGCTACACCTTC. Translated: CASSMDRGRYGYTF. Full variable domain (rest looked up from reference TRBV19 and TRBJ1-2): DGGITQSPKYLFRKEGQNVTLSCEQNLNHDAMYWYRQDPGQGLRLIYYSQIVNDFQKGDIAEGYSVSREKKESFPLTVTSAQKNPTAFYLCASSMDRGRYGYTFGSGTRLTVV.

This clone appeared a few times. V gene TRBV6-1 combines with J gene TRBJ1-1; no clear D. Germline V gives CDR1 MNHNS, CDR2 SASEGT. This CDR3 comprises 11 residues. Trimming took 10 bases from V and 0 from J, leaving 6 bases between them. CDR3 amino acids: CATMMNTEAFF. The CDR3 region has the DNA TGTGCCACCATGATGAACACTGAAGCTTTCTTT.

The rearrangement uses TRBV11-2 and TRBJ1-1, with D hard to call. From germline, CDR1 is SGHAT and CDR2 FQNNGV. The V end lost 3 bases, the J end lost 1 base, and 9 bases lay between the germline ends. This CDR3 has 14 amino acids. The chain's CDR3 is CASSLTASNTEAFF. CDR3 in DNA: TGTGCCAGCAGCTTGACGGCTTCGAACACTGAAGCTTTCTTT. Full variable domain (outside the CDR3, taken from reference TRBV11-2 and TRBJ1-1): EAGVAQSPRYKIIEKRQSVAFWCNPISGHATLYWYQQILGQGPKLLIQFQNNGVVDDSQLPKDRFSAERLKGVDSTLKIQPAKLEDSAVYLCASSLTASNTEAFFGQGTRLTVV.

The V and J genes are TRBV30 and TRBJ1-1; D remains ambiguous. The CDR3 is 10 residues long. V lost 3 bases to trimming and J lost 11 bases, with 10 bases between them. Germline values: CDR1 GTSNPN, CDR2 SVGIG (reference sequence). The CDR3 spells CAWRGRFAFF. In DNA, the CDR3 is TGTGCCTGGAGAGGGCGATTTGCTTTCTTT.

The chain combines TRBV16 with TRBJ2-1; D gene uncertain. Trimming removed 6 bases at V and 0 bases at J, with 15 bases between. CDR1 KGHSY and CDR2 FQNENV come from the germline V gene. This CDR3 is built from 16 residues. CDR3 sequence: CASSAPPFSSYNEQFF. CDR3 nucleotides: TGTGCCAGCAGTGCGCCTCCGTTTAGCTCCTACAATGAGCAGTTCTTC.

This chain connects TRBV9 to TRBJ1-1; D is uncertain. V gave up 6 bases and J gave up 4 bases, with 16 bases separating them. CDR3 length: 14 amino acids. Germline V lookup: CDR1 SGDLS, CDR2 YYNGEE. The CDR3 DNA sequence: TGTGCCAGCACCGCAGTAACCCCCATCACTGAAGCTTTCTTT. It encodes CASTAVTPITEAFF.

The CDR3 loop reads CASSLQRTDTQYF. The DNA for the CDR3 is TGTGCCAGCAGCTTACAGCGCACAGATACGCAGTATTTT. V gene TRBV7-2 combines with J gene TRBJ2-3; D is unresolved. The V gene lost 2 bases and the J gene lost 1 base, with 4 bases spanning the gap. The CDR3 sequence is 13 residues long. CDR1 is SGHTA, CDR2 FQGNSA, per germline.

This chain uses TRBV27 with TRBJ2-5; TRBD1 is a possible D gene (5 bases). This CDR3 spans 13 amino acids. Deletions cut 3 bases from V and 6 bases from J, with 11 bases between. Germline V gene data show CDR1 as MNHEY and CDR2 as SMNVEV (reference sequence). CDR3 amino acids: CASSLQGWKTQYF. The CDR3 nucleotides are TGTGCCAGCAGTTTGCAGGGTTGGAAGACCCAGTACTTC.